This T cell receptor (beta chain) was found in a study of breast tumors, draining lymph nodes, adjacent tissues. Points from the study as a whole: Luminal-like breast cancer showed significantly higher tumor–nontumor repertoire similarity than basal-like. That most tumor T cells come from lymph nodes remained unproven. Tumor repertoires ranked between lymph nodes and nontumor tissue in diversity, with V and J gene preferences. Findings are consistent with lymph node origin and intratumoral expansion of most tumor T cells.

This clonotype has at least ten counts. No antigen is known for it. TCRdb re-analysed the multiplex PCR reads in MiXCR, keeping a single row per CDR3 protein. The top ten clones hold over 9.5% of a sample with some 53,000 distinct CDR3 sequences, under 50% of them seen once. Germline CDR1 reads MNHEY; CDR2 reads SVGAGI. Trimming shortened V by 2 bases and J by 3 bases, and 15 bases separated the two germline ends. The CDR3 spans 16 residues. The sequence came from a female donor with breast cancer. Some clones in this sample may be carry-over from other donors' samples. Sequenced sample: breast tumor tissue. This sequence joins TRBV6-5 and TRBJ2-3; D remains unclear. Here the CDR3 reads CASSYVYGKGTDTQYF. The CDR3, as DNA: TGTGCCAGCAGTTACGTTTACGGAAAGGGAACAGATACGCAGTATTTT.